The 15 T cell receptor beta chains reported below all come from one sample, sequenced in a study of blood T cell repertoires in COVID-19. The assay was immunoSEQ multiplex PCR, and TCRdb's table has in-frame clones only and misses some. The data contain 110,000 or so clones, roughly 84% of them singletons. Sequenced sample: peripheral blood. All receptors come from a man between 40 and 49 years old with acute or convalescent COVID-19.

The rearrangement joins TRBV3-1 (or the pseudogene TRBV3-2) to TRBJ1-5; TRBD1 aligns across 7 bases. The V and J ends lost 4 bases and 5 bases, in that order; junction bases with no gene match: 8. This CDR3 is 15 amino acids long. From germline, CDR1 is LGHDT and CDR2 YNNKEL (reference sequence). CDR3 region: CASSLSIDRDQPQHF. The CDR3 DNA is TGTGCCAGCAGCCTCTCCATCGACAGGGATCAGCCCCAGCATTTT.

The chain couples TRBV9 to TRBJ2-7; 7 bases fit TRBD2. Germline V CDR1 and CDR2: SGDLS, YYNGEE. Trimming took 4 bases from V and 0 from J; bases not matched to a gene: 4. CDR3 length equals 14 residues. In nucleotides, the CDR3 is TGTGCCAGCAGCCAAGCGGGGAGCTCCTACGAGCAGTACTTC. Translation: CASSQAGSSYEQYF. Together with reference TRBV9 and TRBJ2-7, the CDR3 gives the full variable domain: DSGVTQTPKHLITATGQRVTLRCSPRSGDLSVYWYQQSLDQGLQFLIQYYNGEERAKGNILERFSAQQFPDLHSELNLSSLELGDSALYFCASSQAGSSYEQYFGPGTRLTVT.

This clone was seen once. The chain has TRBV7-9 and TRBJ2-7; 7 nucleotides match TRBD1. With 2 bases clipped from V and 3 bases from J, the junction kept 1 base outside the gene matches. This CDR3 comprises 13 residues. The germline V gene has CDR1 SEHNR and CDR2 FQNEAQ (reference sequence). The CDR3 sequence is CASSLPGGYEQYF. DNA for the CDR3: TGTGCCAGCAGCTTACCAGGGGGCTACGAGCAGTACTTC.

The J gene is TRBJ2-3, the V gene TRBV5-1, with D perhaps TRBD1 (5 bases). Trimming cost V 0 bases and J 4 bases, with 15 bases left between them. The germline V gene encodes CDR1 SGHRS and CDR2 YFSETQ. The CDR3 spans 16 residues. CDR3 amino acids: CASSLAGGFRADTQYF. The CDR3 DNA follows: TGCGCCAGCAGCTTGGCGGGCGGTTTCAGGGCAGATACGCAGTATTTT.

This clone was observed once. The DNA for the CDR3 is TGTGCCAGCAGTCCGACAGTGCCCTATGGCTACACCTTC. It yields the protein CASSPTVPYGYTF. This rearrangement joins TRBV6-1 to TRBJ1-2, with TRBD1 as a possible D gene (5 bases). CDR3 size: 13 residues. Germline V lookup: CDR1 MNHNS, CDR2 SASEGT. The V end was cut by 5 bases, the J end by 4 bases, with 11 bases between.

This clone was detected only a few times. The rearrangement links TRBV11-3 to TRBJ2-6; TRBD1 agrees at 11 bases. The CDR3 sequence is 18 residues long. Germline assignment: CDR1 SGHNT and CDR2 YENEEA. V shed 6 bases and J 3 bases; nucleotides not matched to a gene: 10. The CDR3 sequence: CASRRRDRGSFGANVLTF. CDR3 sequence (DNA): TGTGCCAGCAGGAGGAGGGACAGGGGGTCTTTTGGGGCCAACGTCCTGACTTTC.

The chain links TRBV5-1 to TRBJ2-3, with 12 bases identical to TRBD2. V shed 3 bases and J 7 bases; nucleotides not matched to a gene: 9. The germline gives CDR1 SGHRS, CDR2 YFSETQ. The CDR3 is made up of 16 amino acids. The CDR3 DNA sequence: TGCGCCAGCAGCTGGGAGCTAGCGGGGGGGCCGAATACGCAGTATTTT. Translating it yields CASSWELAGGPNTQYF.

The chain uses TRBV4-3 and TRBJ1-1; tentatively, D is TRBD1 (6 bases). V gave up 0 bases and J gave up 0 bases, with 11 bases separating them. There are 16 residues in the CDR3. Germline assignment: CDR1 LGHNA and CDR2 YSLEER. The chain's CDR3 is CASSQDRGAMNTEAFF. The CDR3 coding sequence is TGCGCCAGCAGCCAAGATCGGGGGGCCATGAACACTGAAGCTTTCTTT.

In this sample, this clone turned up a few times. The chain carries TRBV29-1 and TRBJ2-7; the match to TRBD2 covers 8 bases. V shed 7 bases, J shed 3 bases, and the junction held 5 bases outside the gene matches. Germline V lookup: CDR1 SQVTM, CDR2 ANQGSEA. This CDR3 spans 12 amino acids. For the CDR3, the DNA is TGCAGCGCCGGGGGGGCAGGCTACGAGCAGTACTTC. Its translation: CSAGGAGYEQYF.

The chain combines TRBV27 with TRBJ1-1; D gene unclear. With 6 bases removed from V and 1 base from J, the gap between germline ends came to 9 bases. Germline V lookup: CDR1 MNHEY, CDR2 SMNVEV (reference sequence). This CDR3 spans 13 amino acids. CDR3 residues: CASRYRGNTEAFF. In DNA form, the CDR3 reads TGTGCCAGCAGATACCGCGGGAACACTGAAGCTTTCTTT.

The V call is TRBV11-2, the J call TRBJ1-2, with D tentatively TRBD1 (5 bases). The length of the CDR3 is 15 residues. The V gene's germline CDR1 is SGHAT and CDR2 FQNNGV. The V gene lost 1 base and the J gene lost 4 bases, with 13 bases spanning the gap. The CDR3 DNA reads as TGTGCCAGCAGCTTAGGGGGGGTCGGCCCCTATGGCTACACCTTC. It codes for CASSLGGVGPYGYTF.

The V call is TRBV5-1, the J call TRBJ2-1, with TRBD2 matching 15 bases. V shed 6 bases, J shed 9 bases, and the junction held 13 bases outside the gene matches. The CDR3 runs to 17 residues. Looked up from germline, CDR1 is SGHRS and CDR2 is YFSETQ. The CDR3 DNA reads as TGCGCCAGCAAGAGGACTAGCGGGGGGGCCTCTTTTAGTGAGCAGTTCTTC. Its translation is CASKRTSGGASFSEQFF.

The V call is TRBV7-2, the J call TRBJ1-5; 7 bases are shared with TRBD1. With 4 bases clipped from V and 3 bases from J, the junction kept 6 bases outside the gene matches. Germline CDR1 reads SGHTA; CDR2 reads FQGNSA. The CDR3 consists of 15 residues. CDR3 sequence: CASSSRDSDNQPQHF. The CDR3 nucleotides read TGTGCCAGCAGCTCCCGGGACAGCGACAATCAGCCCCAGCATTTT.

V gene TRBV6-6 combines with J gene TRBJ2-5, with TRBD2 as a possible D gene (7 bases). CDR1 and CDR2 from the germline V gene are MNHNY and SVGAGI (reference sequence). The CDR3 is made up of 12 amino acids. V lost 7 bases to trimming and J lost 4 bases, with 10 bases between them. This chain's CDR3 is CASKGGGETQYF. CDR3 coding DNA: TGTGCCAGCAAGGGGGGGGGAGAGACCCAGTACTTC.

This chain joins TRBV10-3 and TRBJ2-7; possible D gene TRBD1, 6 bases. CDR1 ENHRY and CDR2 SYGVKD come from the germline V gene. This CDR3 is 15 amino acids long. V lost 11 bases and J lost 1, with 21 bases in between. CDR3 in DNA: TGTGCCCCAAAGGGTCCCCACACAGGGTCCTACGAGCAGTACTTC. It yields the protein CAPKGPHTGSYEQYF.